This T cell receptor beta chain originates from a study of blood T cell repertoires in COVID-19 (dated by TCRdb to between 2020 and 2021). A note on the overall study: Samples covering the acute and convalescent phases of COVID-19 were provided by collaborators in the United States, Italy and Spain. The material from the prospective study consisted of cDNA or gDNA derived from T cells, B-cell-depleted T cells, or PBMCs. Deeply sampled blood TCRbeta repertoires from subjects exposed to, actively infected with, or recovered from COVID-19 were included in the dataset. The repertoires were released in a freely available public database intended as a resource for research on the immune response to SARS-CoV-2. The samples were drawn from the first 160 participants of the ongoing ImmuneRACE study and from 1,254 subjects provided by 6 global collaborators. Nearly every sample came with metadata listing a de-identified subject ID, COVID-19 status, age in years and sex. Where available, HLA class I and class II types were obtained from metadata supplied by the sample provider rather than from assay-based typing.

The CDR3 holds 16 amino acids from the cysteine to the phenylalanine. Only the CDR3 portion is preserved as DNA: 48 bases, with reading frame beginning at the first base. CDR1 LGHDT and CDR2 YNNKEL were looked up in the germline V gene (reference sequence). For this chain, trimming is 3 bases at the V end and 4 bases at the J end, and the number of junction bases without a gene match is 8. Paper-wide results and their limitations: The quantity of clinical and demographic metadata differed by source and by participant and was supplied without curation.

TCRbeta CDR3 regions were amplified from genomic DNA using the immunoSEQ Assay, a bias-controlled multiplex PCR. Per the original workflow: Within the assay, amplification of reference gene primers was used to estimate how many nucleated cells each sample contained. To quantify the absolute abundance of each unique TCRbeta CDR3 rearrangement, sequence reads were collapsed and filtered. For each sample, productive Simpson clonality was calculated as the square root of Simpson's diversity index over productive rearrangements. Entries here come from immuneACCESS through TCRdb and include only in-frame sequences with V and J called. Some clones fail to appear in such tables; in the studies checked, an unresolved V gene covers under half of the shortfall, and the cause of the remainder is unknown. V and J calls and clone size are given by that table; D and trimming were obtained from the DNA. This sample has some 240,000 clones in its table, and around 86% of those were observed once. The ten largest make up around an eighth of the sample.

This clone was seen just once. Its antigen is currently not known. Within one base of it there is no much larger clone, and no base qualities were kept. Each collaborating institution followed its own protocols to collect whole blood in K2EDTA tubes. Collaborator samples were shipped for TCRbeta analysis as frozen whole blood, isolated PBMCs, or DNA extracted from either sample type. This clonotype was sampled from a woman aged 60 to 75 with active or convalescent COVID-19. In this chain, TRBV3-1 (or the pseudogene TRBV3-2) is recombined with TRBJ2-1, with 8 junctional bases fitting TRBD2. Source material: peripheral blood. The CDR3: CASSHGRGVGYNEQFF. The nucleotides are TGTGCCAGCAGCCATGGGCGGGGGGTAGGTTACAATGAGCAGTTCTTC.